Listed below are T cell receptor beta chains from one sample, sequenced in a study of shared clonotypes between healthy human individuals. Assay used: immunoSEQ multiplex PCR; TCRdb lists only in-frame clones, some missing. The table lists millions of clones, approximately 94% of them singletons. Input material: naive CD8+ T cells sorted from blood. These receptors were obtained from a man aged 18 to 29 in good health. Each CDR3 is given without its conserved first and last residue. The order of the fields is V gene, CDR3 length, J gene, CDR3 protein.

V: TRBV27; length: 14; J: TRBJ2-3; CDR3: ASSLGQIASTDTQY
V: TRBV2; length: 12; J: TRBJ2-1; CDR3: ASSSGQGANEQF
V: TRBV14; length: 12; J: TRBJ2-7; CDR3: ASSQVGGPYEQY
V: TRBV7-9; length: 13; J: TRBJ2-1; CDR3: ASSPHSGGYNEQF
V: TRBV28; length: 11; J: TRBJ2-7; CDR3: ASRNGAGGEQY
V: TRBV7-9; length: 14; J: TRBJ2-7; CDR3: ASSLVPGHRSYEQY
V: TRBV11-2; length: 12; J: TRBJ2-3; CDR3: ASSRGPPTDTQY
V: TRBV10-3; length: 11; J: TRBJ2-3; CDR3: AISEGDPDTQY
V: TRBV7-2; length: 10; J: TRBJ2-5; CDR3: ASRDSGETQY
V: TRBV6-6; length: 14; J: TRBJ1-2; CDR3: ASSYSGTGGDYGYT
V: TRBV4-3; length: 14; J: TRBJ2-7; CDR3: ASSQGASMGTYEQY
V: TRBV25-1; length: 12; J: TRBJ1-4; CDR3: ASSDIGAYEKLF
V: TRBV6-1; length: 12; J: TRBJ1-2; CDR3: ASSQPATNYGYT
V: TRBV7-9; length: 14; J: TRBJ1-2; CDR3: ASSLPSLTFNYGYT
V: TRBV9; length: 12; J: TRBJ2-7; CDR3: ASSREDSSGEQY
V: TRBV4-1; length: 14; J: TRBJ2-3; CDR3: ASSQRTGGFADTQY
V: TRBV30; length: 10; J: TRBJ1-2; CDR3: AWSEDIYGYT
V: TRBV19; length: 11; J: TRBJ2-7; CDR3: ASSLTPEYEQY
V: TRBV6-5; length: 14; J: TRBJ2-5; CDR3: ASSYSRGLGQETQY
V: TRBV9; length: 15; J: TRBJ2-1; CDR3: ASRATRGTVDRNEQF
V: TRBV4-2; length: 12; J: TRBJ1-2; CDR3: ASSQDRDGYGYT
V: TRBV14; length: 11; J: TRBJ2-5; CDR3: ASSQWGGETQY
V: TRBV9; length: 12; J: TRBJ2-3; CDR3: ASSVEGRTDTQY
V: TRBV27; length: 14; J: TRBJ2-7; CDR3: ASSDTVDRVTYEQY
V: TRBV28; length: 12; J: TRBJ2-4; CDR3: ASSFGETKNIQY
V: TRBV30; length: 11; J: TRBJ2-1; CDR3: AWSSDTPSEQF
V: TRBV6-6; length: 13; J: TRBJ2-7; CDR3: ASSNAGGVGYEQY
V: TRBV28; length: 14; J: TRBJ1-3; CDR3: ASSSFDRASGNTIY
V: TRBV5-1; length: 13; J: TRBJ2-7; CDR3: ASRYRGQVMDEQY
V: TRBV6-1; length: 15; J: TRBJ2-3; CDR3: ASSERLAGDPTNTQY
V: TRBV6-6; length: 14; J: TRBJ2-2; CDR3: ASTLSDGLFTGELF
V: TRBV10-3; length: 10; J: TRBJ2-7; CDR3: AISESTDEQY
V: TRBV7-9; length: 13; J: TRBJ2-2; CDR3: ASSLAGGGAGELF
V: TRBV27; length: 12; J: TRBJ2-7; CDR3: ASRASGSQGEQY
V: TRBV27; length: 11; J: TRBJ2-7; CDR3: ASSVQGLYEQY
V: TRBV27; length: 12; J: TRBJ2-7; CDR3: ASSLRDATYEQY
V: TRBV5-1; length: 12; J: TRBJ1-1; CDR3: ASSSGTENTEAF
V: TRBV5-6; length: 14; J: TRBJ1-2; CDR3: ASSSPVLTANYGYT
V: TRBV4-1; length: 14; J: TRBJ2-7; CDR3: ASSQDLRDRSYEQY
V: TRBV5-6; length: 13; J: TRBJ2-3; CDR3: ASSFETGGADTQY
V: TRBV27; length: 11; J: TRBJ2-7; CDR3: ASSFSHAYEQY
V: TRBV27; length: 13; J: TRBJ1-6; CDR3: ASSLGAGKDSPLH
V: TRBV9; length: 15; J: TRBJ1-1; CDR3: ASSDPPGTGGNTEAF
V: TRBV19; length: 13; J: TRBJ1-2; CDR3: AASSMGTGYYGYT
V: TRBV6-1; length: 11; J: TRBJ2-7; CDR3: ASSEWTAYEQY
V: TRBV4-3; length: 13; J: TRBJ2-1; CDR3: ASSQIAFSYNEQF
V: TRBV19; length: 13; J: TRBJ2-7; CDR3: ASSIGDQGGYEQY
V: TRBV2; length: 9; J: TRBJ1-2; CDR3: ASRQSYGYT
V: TRBV27; length: 15; J: TRBJ1-2; CDR3: ASSVYGTGEHPEGYT
V: TRBV27; length: 11; J: TRBJ2-7; CDR3: ASSLGTNYEQY
V: TRBV11-2; length: 11; J: TRBJ2-3; CDR3: ASSSGLLDTQY